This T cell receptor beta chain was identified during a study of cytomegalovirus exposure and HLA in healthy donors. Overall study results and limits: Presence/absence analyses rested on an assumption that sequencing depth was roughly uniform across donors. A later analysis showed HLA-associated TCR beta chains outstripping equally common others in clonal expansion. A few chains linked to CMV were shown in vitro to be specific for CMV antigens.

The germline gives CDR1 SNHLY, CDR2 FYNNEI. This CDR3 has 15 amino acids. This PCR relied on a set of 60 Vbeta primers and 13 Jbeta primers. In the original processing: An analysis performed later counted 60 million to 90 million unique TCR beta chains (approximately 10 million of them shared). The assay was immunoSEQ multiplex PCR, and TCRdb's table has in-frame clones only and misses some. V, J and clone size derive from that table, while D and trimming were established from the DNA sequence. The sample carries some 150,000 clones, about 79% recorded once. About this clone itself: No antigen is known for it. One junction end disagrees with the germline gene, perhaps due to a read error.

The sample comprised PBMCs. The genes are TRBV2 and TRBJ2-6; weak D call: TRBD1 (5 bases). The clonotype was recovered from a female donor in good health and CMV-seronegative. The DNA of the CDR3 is TGTGCCAGCAGTGGTCAGGGTCCTGGGGCCAACGGCCTGACTTTC. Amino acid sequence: CASSGQGPGANGLTF.